These 12 T cell receptor beta chains were sequenced from one sample in a study of blood T cell repertoires in COVID-19. Assay: immunoSEQ multiplex PCR; the TCRdb copy retains only in-frame clones and omits some. The table lists approximately 270,000 clones, approximately 85% of them singletons. Sequenced input: peripheral blood. Receptor source: a woman in her 70s with acute or convalescent COVID-19.

This chain links TRBV19 with TRBJ2-7; 12 bases match TRBD2. V lost 6 bases to trimming and J lost 3 bases; unmatched junction nucleotides: 9. CDR3 size: 16 residues. CDR1 LNHDA and CDR2 SQIVND come from the germline V gene (reference sequence). CDR3 coding DNA: TGTGCCAGTAGCGAAACTAGCGGGGGGTACTTCTACGAGCAGTACTTC. It codes for CASSETSGGYFYEQYF.

The rearrangement uses TRBV11-2 and TRBJ2-2; 7 bases agree with TRBD2. There are 17 residues in the CDR3. The junction had 9 bases not matched to a gene; V was cut back by 1 base and J by 4 bases. The germline V gene encodes CDR1 SGHAT and CDR2 FQNNGV. CDR3 sequence: CASSLVGEGRFTGELFF. DNA for the CDR3: TGTGCCAGCAGCTTAGTCGGGGAGGGGAGGTTCACCGGGGAGCTGTTTTTT.

The chain combines TRBV6-5 with TRBJ2-7; 7 bases align to TRBD1. Germline trimming cut 4 bases from V and 5 bases from J; bases unmatched to any gene: 5. The CDR3 is made up of 13 amino acids. The V gene's germline CDR1 is MNHEY and CDR2 SVGAGI. DNA for the CDR3: TGTGCCAGCAGTTTCGACAGGGATCACGAGCAGTACTTC. It encodes CASSFDRDHEQYF.

The rearrangement joins TRBV5-1 to TRBJ1-3, with D possibly TRBD1 on 5 matching bases. Germline V gives CDR1 SGHRS, CDR2 YFSETQ. Trimming cost V 0 bases and J 0 bases, with 7 bases left between them. CDR3 length: 15 residues. The CDR3 DNA follows: TGCGCCAGCAGCTTGGTGGGGGGCTCTGGAAACACCATATATTTT. Protein: CASSLVGGSGNTIYF.

V usage is TRBV29-1 and J usage is TRBJ1-5, with 7 bases matching TRBD1. CDR3 length: 14 amino acids. Germline V gives CDR1 SQVTM, CDR2 ANQGSEA. Unmatched junction bases numbered 8, after V lost 7 bases and J lost 2 bases. The CDR3 DNA is TGCAGCGCTACGACAGGGAACGGCAATCAGCCCCAGCATTTT. Translation gives CSATTGNGNQPQHF.

The V call is TRBV2, the J call TRBJ2-5, with TRBD2 matching 12 bases. The CDR3 length is 15 residues. The germline CDR1 and CDR2 sequences are SNHLY and FYNNEI. The ends lost 3 bases at V and 8 bases at J; junction bases unmatched: 7. CDR3 bases: TGTGCCAGCAGTGATAGGACTAGCGGGGATCAAACCCAGTACTTC. This gives the protein CASSDRTSGDQTQYF.

This clone occurred once. The chain carries TRBV21-1 and TRBJ2-7; TRBD2, the D gene given by the table, was not confirmed from the DNA. TRBV21-1 has pseudogene status. There are 15 residues in the CDR3. CDR3 sequence (DNA): TGTGCCAGCCGCCCTAGGTCACCTCCTATTTACGAGCAGTACTTC. This encodes CASRPRSPPIYEQYF.

This chain joins TRBV5-4 and TRBJ1-2; D is possibly TRBD1 (6 bases). V was pared by 3 bases and J by 3 bases, with 15 bases between. The CDR3 consists of 15 residues. Germline V gene lookup returns CDR1 SGHNT and CDR2 YYREEE (reference sequence). This CDR3 is CASSYAGGADYGYTF. In DNA, the CDR3 is TGTGCCAGCAGCTATGCTGGGGGGGCAGACTATGGCTACACCTTC.

Only one count was recorded for this clone. The V and J genes are TRBV20-1 and TRBJ1-2, with unresolved D. Germline lookup yields CDR1 DFQATT and CDR2 SNEGSKA (reference sequence). The CDR3 consists of 11 residues. V was shortened by 3 bases and J by 1 base, with 3 bases between the two germline ends. CDR3 amino acids: CSASGNYGYTF. CDR3 DNA: TGCAGTGCTAGCGGTAACTATGGCTACACCTTC.

V is TRBV19 and J is TRBJ1-2, with a weak D call TRBD1 (6 bases). There are 16 residues in the CDR3. Per germline, CDR1 LNHDA and CDR2 SQIVND (reference sequence). The V end was cut by 2 bases, the J end by 8 bases, with 21 bases between. This CDR3 is CASSITIASGQGGYTF. In nucleotides, the CDR3 is TGTGCCAGTAGTATAACGATCGCCAGCGGCCAGGGGGGCTACACCTTC.

The chain links TRBV3-1 (or the pseudogene TRBV3-2) to TRBJ1-3; D is undetermined. CDR1 and CDR2 from the germline V gene are LGHDT and YNNKEL (reference sequence). This CDR3 has 15 residues. V was pared by 0 bases and J by 6 bases, with 12 bases between. The CDR3 DNA reads as TGTGCCAGCAGCCAAGAGGGCGTTATGGAAAACACCATATATTTT. This encodes CASSQEGVMENTIYF.

A single count supports this clone. The chain recombines TRBV27 with TRBJ1-2; no reliable D call. The CDR3 is 11 amino acids. Trimming cost V 4 bases and J 8 bases, with 8 bases left between them. The germline V gene encodes CDR1 MNHEY and CDR2 SMNVEV (reference sequence). The CDR3 loop reads CASSSGLGYTF. The DNA of the CDR3 is TGTGCCAGCAGTTCCGGACTGGGCTACACCTTC.